The T cell receptor beta chain described here comes from a study of T cell responses to AZD1222 COVID-19 vaccine. Findings and caveats of the study: Unmutated variant regions are reportedly the target of nearly half of TCRs that are spike-specific.

A note on this clone: Its antigen is not known.

Measured with immunoSEQ multiplex PCR; TCRdb has only the in-frame clones, and not every one. The sample contains over 150,000 clones, about 90% of which appear only once. The receptor was isolated from an adult in good health. The specimen was peripheral blood, collected on day 0 of AZD1222 vaccination.

The CDR3 DNA is TGTGCCAGCAGCTTGTCAGGGGGCCTGTACAATGAGCAGTTCTTC. This encodes CASSLSGGLYNEQFF. The chain joins TRBV5-5 to TRBJ2-1; 8 positions agree with TRBD1. There are 15 residues in the CDR3. The germline V gene encodes CDR1 SGHKS and CDR2 YYEKEE (reference sequence). V shed 1 base and J 4 bases; nucleotides not matched to a gene: 4.